This T cell receptor (beta chain) came from a study of PD-1 blockade in mismatch repair-deficient tumors. The germline V and J ends were trimmed by 0 bases and 0 bases, with 15 bases remaining between them. This CDR3 comprises 18 residues. Germline CDR1 and CDR2: SEHNR and FQNEAQ (reference sequence). Some clones are missing from TCRdb's copy, which holds only in-frame ones; the method was immunoSEQ multiplex PCR. This repertoire shows about 68,000 clones, about 72% found once; its top ten account for approximately 5%. This TCR came from an adult with mismatch repair-deficient cancer. The source material was peripheral blood, sampled 2 weeks after starting pembrolizumab. V gene TRBV7-9 combines with J gene TRBJ2-4; a possible D gene is TRBD1 (5 bases). CDR3 DNA sequence: TGTGCCAGCAGCTTAGCGTCGGTCAGGGATCTAGCCAAAAACATTCAGTACTTC. As protein: CASSLASVRDLAKNIQYF.